A selection of T cell receptor beta chains follows, all from one sample in a study of blood T cell repertoires in COVID-19. TCRdb keeps only in-frame clones here, not all; method: immunoSEQ multiplex PCR. Of about 120,000 clones listed, roughly four fifths were seen once; the top ten hold about 15%. What was sequenced was peripheral blood. These TCRs come from a woman aged 60-70 years with acute or convalescent COVID-19. CDR3s leave out the opening cysteine and the closing phenylalanine or tryptophan. D genes are given only for firm matches.

j_gene | v_gene | d_gene | CDR3aa
TRBJ1-1 | TRBV29-1 | NA | SAGGEQNTEAF
TRBJ2-7 | TRBV28 | TRBD1 | ASSYGTVMGGEQY
TRBJ2-3 | TRBV5-1 | TRBD2 | ASSLGLAGGRKTQY
TRBJ2-5 | TRBV5-4 | TRBD2 | ASSLGVGLAGGGETQY
TRBJ2-3 | TRBV7-9 | NA | ASSYGTSTDTQY
TRBJ1-2 | TRBV27 | NA | ASSPQGLGGYT
TRBJ1-2 | TRBV28 | TRBD1 | ASTNDRAAYGYT
TRBJ1-6 | TRBV6-2/TRBV6-3 | TRBD1 | ASTPLGGSVDSPLH
TRBJ1-1 | TRBV10-3 | TRBD1 | AIMDRFYTEAF
TRBJ1-1 | TRBV18 | NA | ASSLSVASYTEAF
TRBJ1-1 | TRBV15 | NA | ATSRGTDQKAF